These 29 T cell receptor beta chains came from one sample sequenced in a study of blood T cell repertoires in COVID-19. Profiling relied on immunoSEQ multiplex PCR, and the TCRdb table lists in-frame clones only, not all of them. The data show around 180,000 clones, with approximately 86% seen just once and 6.9% held by the top ten. Sequenced input: peripheral blood. These receptors were collected from an elderly man with COVID-19, enrolled during active disease.

The V call is TRBV9, the J call TRBJ1-1; D is ambiguous. The CDR3 runs to 14 residues. V was pared by 2 bases and J by 3 bases, with 11 bases between. Germline lookup yields CDR1 SGDLS and CDR2 YYNGEE. CDR3 in amino acids: CASSVTPGDTEAFF. The DNA for the CDR3 is TGTGCCAGCAGCGTGACCCCCGGGGACACTGAAGCTTTCTTT.

CDR3 loop: CASSLTTWHEQYF. In DNA, the CDR3 is TGTGCCAGCAGTTTGACTACATGGCACGAGCAGTACTTC. The V gene is TRBV6-2 or TRBV6-3, the J gene TRBJ2-7; weak D call: TRBD2 (5 bases). V was shortened by 4 bases and J by 5 bases, with 12 bases between the two germline ends. The CDR3 has 13 residues. Germline loops: CDR1 MNHEY, CDR2 SVGEGT.

This clone was seen a single time. This rearrangement joins TRBV27 to TRBJ1-5; 9 positions match TRBD1. Trimming removed 5 bases from V and 0 bases from J; junction bases left unmatched: 8. The CDR3 spans 17 residues. Germline-derived CDR1 and CDR2 are MNHEY and SMNVEV (reference sequence). In nucleotides, the CDR3 is TGTGCCAGCAGTGCCGGGACAGGGAGAACTAGCAATCAGCCCCAGCATTTT. This codes for CASSAGTGRTSNQPQHF.

This rearrangement joins TRBV4-1 to TRBJ2-1; D perhaps matches TRBD2 (7 bases). Germline CDR1 MGHRA, CDR2 YSYEKL. This CDR3 has 14 residues. V gave up 0 bases and J gave up 7 bases, with 10 bases separating them. CDR3 region: CASSQDGRGNEQFF. DNA of the CDR3: TGCGCCAGCAGCCAAGATGGGAGGGGGAATGAGCAGTTCTTC.

The CDR3 DNA follows: TGTGCCAGCAGCTTAGCGGGCAACCACAATGAGCAGTTCTTC. Amino acid sequence: CASSLAGNHNEQFF. V and J are TRBV7-9 and TRBJ2-1; no reliable D call. V dropped 0 bases and J dropped 5 bases, with 8 bases sitting between them. This CDR3 has 14 residues. CDR1 is SEHNR and CDR2 is FQNEAQ in the germline V gene (reference sequence). The full variable domain, its missing parts supplied by reference TRBV7-9 and TRBJ2-1, is DTGVSQNPRHKITKRGQNVTFRCDPISEHNRLYWYRQTLGQGPEFLTYFQNEAQLEKSRLLSDRFSAERPKGSFSTLEIQRTEQGDSAMYLCASSLAGNHNEQFFGPGTRLTVL.

This chain joins TRBV9 and TRBJ1-1, with a weak D call TRBD1 (6 bases). Trimming shortened V by 0 bases and J by 1 base, and 7 bases separated the two germline ends. The CDR3 covers 14 residues. CDR1 is SGDLS, CDR2 YYNGEE, per germline. The CDR3 protein is CASSVGRGNTEAFF. The CDR3 bases are TGTGCCAGCAGCGTAGGCAGGGGGAACACTGAAGCTTTCTTT.

The V call is TRBV28, the J call TRBJ1-6; D possibly corresponds to TRBD1 (6 bases). Deletions cut 3 bases from V and 3 bases from J, with 9 bases between. The CDR3 runs 15 residues. Germline V gene data show CDR1 as MDHEN and CDR2 as SYDVKM. Here the CDR3 reads CASSFTGNYNSPLHF. In DNA form, the CDR3 reads TGTGCCAGCAGTTTTACAGGGAACTATAATTCACCCCTCCACTTT.

The chain couples TRBV9 to TRBJ2-6, with unresolved D. V lost 0 bases and J 4 bases, leaving 5 bases between the germline ends. The CDR3 consists of 14 residues. Per germline, CDR1 SGDLS and CDR2 YYNGEE. The CDR3 coding sequence is TGTGCCAGCAGCGTAGACGCGGGGGCCAACGTCCTGACTTTC. As protein: CASSVDAGANVLTF.

The genes are TRBV6-2 or TRBV6-3 and TRBJ2-3; 8 nucleotides line up with TRBD2. V was pared by 1 base and J by 4 bases, with 4 bases of the junction left unmatched. The CDR3 is 15 amino acids. Germline V CDR1 and CDR2: MNHEY, SVGEGT. DNA of the CDR3: TGTGCCAGCAGTTACTTACGGGGGGGCCCAGATACGCAGTATTTT. This translates into CASSYLRGGPDTQYF.

The rearrangement joins TRBV4-2 to TRBJ1-2; a possible D gene is TRBD1 (6 bases). V lost 4 bases, J lost 2 bases, and 11 bases lay in between. CDR3 size: 14 residues. CDR1 LGHNA and CDR2 YNFKEQ come from the germline V gene. The CDR3 sequence is CASSPLDRNYGYTF. For the CDR3, the DNA is TGTGCCAGCAGCCCTTTGGACAGAAACTATGGCTACACCTTC.

This rearrangement joins TRBV3-1 (or the pseudogene TRBV3-2) to TRBJ1-2; 10 positions agree with TRBD1. Looked up from germline, CDR1 is LGHDT and CDR2 is YNNKEL (reference sequence). Losses at the gene ends were 3 bases for V and 3 bases for J; bases not matched to a gene: 4. This CDR3 is built from 15 residues. This chain's CDR3 is CASSQAGTGDYGYTF. CDR3 DNA sequence: TGTGCCAGCAGCCAGGCCGGGACAGGGGACTATGGCTACACCTTC.

The chain joins TRBV9 to TRBJ2-2, with a tentative D call TRBD1 (7 bases). Germline V gene lookup returns CDR1 SGDLS and CDR2 YYNGEE. The CDR3 extends over 16 amino acids. The V end was cut by 0 bases, the J end by 3 bases, with 12 bases between. The CDR3 DNA reads TGTGCCAGCAGCGTAGAGGCAGGGGGGCACACCGGGGAGCTGTTTTTT. Translating gives CASSVEAGGHTGELFF.

The V call is TRBV7-8, the J call TRBJ1-1, with D maybe TRBD1 (5 bases). Germline loops: CDR1 SGHVS, CDR2 FQNEAQ. The CDR3 has 14 amino acids. V lost 5 bases, J lost 1 base, and 11 bases lay in between. The CDR3 loop reads CASSMGRGNTEAFF. CDR3 DNA: TGTGCCAGCAGCATGGGAAGGGGGAACACTGAAGCTTTCTTT. Drawing the rest from reference TRBV7-8 and TRBJ1-1, the complete variable domain is GAGVSQSPRYKVAKRGQDVALRCDPISGHVSLFWYQQALGQGPEFLTYFQNEAQLDKSGLPSDRFFAERPEGSVSTLKIQRTQQEDSAVYLCASSMGRGNTEAFFGQGTRLTVV.

V gene TRBV3-1 (or the pseudogene TRBV3-2) combines with J gene TRBJ2-3; D perhaps matches TRBD2 (5 bases). Germline V lookup: CDR1 LGHDT, CDR2 YNNKEL (reference sequence). V lost 1 base, J lost 5 bases, and 13 bases lay in between. The CDR3 is made up of 15 amino acids. The CDR3 DNA reads as TGTGCCAGCAGCCAAGCCCAGTCCGCGGGAGATACGCAGTATTTT. This gives the protein CASSQAQSAGDTQYF.

This chain uses TRBV5-8 with TRBJ1-5; no clear D. The V gene lost 3 bases and the J gene lost 2 bases, with 9 bases spanning the gap. From germline, CDR1 is SGHTS and CDR2 YDEGEE. The CDR3 consists of 14 residues. Here the CDR3 reads CASSSRTGNQPQHF. In DNA form, the CDR3 reads TGTGCCAGCAGCTCTCGAACGGGCAATCAGCCCCAGCATTTT.

The chain recombines TRBV7-6 with TRBJ1-6, with D possibly being TRBD1 (5 bases). The ends were cut back, 1 base at V and 6 bases at J, with 16 bases in the middle. This CDR3 spans 17 amino acids. The V gene's germline CDR1 is SGHVS and CDR2 FNYEAQ. Here the CDR3 reads CASSLVPGSDGNSPLHF. The DNA for the CDR3 is TGTGCCAGCAGCTTAGTTCCAGGGTCGGATGGTAATTCACCCCTCCACTTT.

V gene TRBV4-1 combines with J gene TRBJ2-7; D is possibly TRBD1 (5 bases). The CDR3 contains 17 residues. Trimming shortened V by 0 bases and J by 4 bases, and 19 bases separated the two germline ends. Per the germline V gene, CDR1 is MGHRA and CDR2 is YSYEKL. DNA of the CDR3: TGCGCCAGCAGCCAAGATCAGACATCGAGCCGACAGTACGAGCAGTACTTC. Translation gives CASSQDQTSSRQYEQYF.

The V gene is TRBV5-6, the J gene TRBJ1-1; D call uncertain. CDR1 SGHDT and CDR2 YYEEEE come from the germline V gene. V was pared by 5 bases and J by 1 base, with 6 bases between. This CDR3 comprises 12 residues. The CDR3: CASSGRNTEAFF. The CDR3 region has the DNA TGTGCCAGCAGTGGGCGGAACACTGAAGCTTTCTTT.

The gene calls are TRBV18 and TRBJ1-2; D possibly corresponds to TRBD1 (5 bases). CDR1 and CDR2 (germline): KGHSH, LQKENI. V was pared by 0 bases and J by 1 base, with 9 bases between. The CDR3 runs to 15 residues. Here the CDR3 DNA reads TGTGCCAGCTCACCACCGAGTCAGGGTAACTATGGCTACACCTTC. Translating it yields CASSPPSQGNYGYTF.

The table lists this clone with a few counts. The V and J genes are TRBV5-1 and TRBJ2-1; D gene ambiguous. CDR1 is SGHRS, CDR2 YFSETQ, per germline. The CDR3 extends over 15 amino acids. The ends were cut back, 5 bases at V and 8 bases at J, with 20 bases in the middle. The CDR3 region is CASSLVIPGPDEQFF. The CDR3 bases are TGCGCCAGCAGTTTAGTCATACCGGGTCCGGATGAGCAGTTCTTC. Full variable domain (rest looked up from reference TRBV5-1 and TRBJ2-1): KAGVTQTPRYLIKTRGQQVTLSCSPISGHRSVSWYQQTPGQGLQFLFEYFSETQRNKGNFPGRFSGRQFSNSRSEMNVSTLELGDSALYLCASSLVIPGPDEQFFGPGTRLTVL.

The chain employs TRBV7-2 and TRBJ1-5; a weak D match, TRBD1 (5 bases). Trimming left V 7 bases short and J 0 bases short, with 10 bases between. The CDR3 has 14 residues. CDR1 is SGHTA and CDR2 is FQGNSA in the germline V gene. CDR3 nucleotides: TGTGCCAGCACCCGAAGGGGTAGCAATCAGCCCCAGCATTTT. It specifies CASTRRGSNQPQHF.

In this sample, this clone is medium-sized. This same CDR3 is encoded by further DNA sequences in the sample. This chain connects TRBV27 to TRBJ1-1; tentative D call: TRBD1 (6 bases). Per germline, CDR1 MNHEY and CDR2 SMNVEV (reference sequence). This CDR3 region has 13 residues. V gave up 5 bases and J gave up 5 bases, with 12 bases separating them. The CDR3: CASSLGQRTEAFF. The CDR3 nucleotides read TGTGCCAGCAGTCTAGGACAGAGGACTGAAGCTTTCTTT.

V usage is TRBV3-1 (or the pseudogene TRBV3-2) and J usage is TRBJ2-6; possible D gene TRBD2, 6 bases. This CDR3 is built from 17 residues. Trimming removed 0 bases at V and 2 bases at J, with 11 bases between. The germline CDR1 and CDR2 sequences are LGHDT and YNNKEL (reference sequence). CDR3 loop: CASSQDLGGTGANVLTF. Written as DNA, the CDR3 is TGTGCCAGCAGCCAAGATCTTGGGGGGACTGGGGCCAACGTCCTGACTTTC.

The J gene is TRBJ2-7, the V gene TRBV14, with 8 bases aligning to TRBD1. Germline V gene lookup returns CDR1 SGHDN and CDR2 FVKESK. This CDR3 is built from 17 residues. Trimming removed 1 base from V and 2 bases from J; junction bases left unmatched: 10. CDR3 nucleotide sequence: TGTGCCAGCAGCCAAGGGACTCCGGGACAGGTTGCCTACGAGCAGTACTTC. It translates to CASSQGTPGQVAYEQYF.

This clone was recorded a few times. The chain recombines TRBV4-2 with TRBJ2-1; 13 bases align to TRBD2. Germline values: CDR1 LGHNA, CDR2 YNFKEQ. Trimming took 1 base from V and 9 from J; bases not matched to a gene: 6. This CDR3 is built from 16 residues. CDR3 DNA sequence: TGTGCCAGCAGCCAAGGACTAGCGGGGGGCCAGAGTGAGCAGTTCTTC. It yields the protein CASSQGLAGGQSEQFF.

The chain recombines TRBV7-6 with TRBJ1-4; D may be TRBD1 (5 bases). V dropped 3 bases and J dropped 8 bases, with 10 bases sitting between them. The CDR3 is 13 residues long. Germline V CDR1 and CDR2: SGHVS, FNYEAQ. This CDR3 is CASSLDMREKLFF. The CDR3, as DNA: TGTGCCAGCAGCTTGGACATGAGGGAAAAACTGTTTTTT.

This clone has only one observation. V usage is TRBV5-6 and J usage is TRBJ1-5; TRBD1 aligns across 7 bases. This CDR3 is built from 13 residues. The J segment lost 10 bases and the V segment lost 4 bases, leaving 8 bases of the junction unmatched. Germline CDR1 and CDR2: SGHDT and YYEEEE. The CDR3 region has the DNA TGTGCCAGCAGCGAGGACAGGTTCGGCCCCCAGCATTTT. Residues: CASSEDRFGPQHF. The whole variable domain, filled in from reference TRBV5-6 and TRBJ1-5, reads DAGVTQSPTHLIKTRGQQVTLRCSPKSGHDTVSWYQQALGQGPQFIFQYYEEEERQRGNFPDRFSGHQFPNYSSELNVNALLLGDSALYLCASSEDRFGPQHFGDGTRLSIL.

The V gene is TRBV7-9, the J gene TRBJ1-5; 8 bases match TRBD1. Trimming took 6 bases from V and 6 from J; bases not matched to a gene: 13. From germline, CDR1 is SEHNR and CDR2 FQNEAQ (reference sequence). The CDR3 runs to 16 residues. CDR3 in amino acids: CASSHSDRDRSQPQHF. The CDR3 DNA reads TGTGCCAGCAGTCATAGCGACAGGGACAGGTCTCAGCCCCAGCATTTT.

The CDR3 region is CASSPSGMGETQYF. The CDR3, as DNA: TGTGCCAGCAGCCCTTCCGGGATGGGGGAGACCCAGTACTTC. The chain joins TRBV7-2 to TRBJ2-5; D may be TRBD2 (5 bases). V shed 5 bases and J shed 5 bases, with 15 bases lying between them. Germline V gene sequence: CDR1 SGHTA, CDR2 FQGNSA. CDR3 size: 14 residues.